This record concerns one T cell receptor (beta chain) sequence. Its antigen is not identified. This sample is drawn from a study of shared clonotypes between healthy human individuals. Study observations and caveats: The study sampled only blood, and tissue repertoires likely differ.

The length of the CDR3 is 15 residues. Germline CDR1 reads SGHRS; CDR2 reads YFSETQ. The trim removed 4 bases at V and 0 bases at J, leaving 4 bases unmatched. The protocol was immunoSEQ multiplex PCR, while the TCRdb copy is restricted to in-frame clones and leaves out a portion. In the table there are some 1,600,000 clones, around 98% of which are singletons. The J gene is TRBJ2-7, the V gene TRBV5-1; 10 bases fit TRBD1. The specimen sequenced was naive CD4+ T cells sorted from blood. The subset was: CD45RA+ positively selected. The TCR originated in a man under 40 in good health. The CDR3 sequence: CASSTDRGTSYEQYF. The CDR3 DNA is TGCGCCAGCAGCACGGACAGGGGGACCTCCTACGAGCAGTACTTC.